This T cell receptor beta chain was obtained from a study of blood T cell repertoires in COVID-19. About the study: The United States, Italy and Spain were the sources of the acute and convalescent COVID-19 samples. PBMCs, B-cell-depleted T cells, or T cells provided the cDNA or gDNA that made up the material.

TCRdb's copy holds only in-frame clones and misses some; the assay was immunoSEQ multiplex PCR. The sample includes some 150,000 clones, approximately 89% seen only once; the top ten take about 1.6%. CDR3 length equals 15 residues. The V and J ends lost 4 bases and 3 bases, in that order; junction bases with no gene match: 7. The germline V gene has CDR1 SGHRS and CDR2 YFSETQ. The chain is built from TRBV5-1 and TRBJ2-1; 7 bases map to TRBD2. The source material was peripheral blood. This receptor was obtained from a human donor in a cohort sampled during active COVID-19. As DNA, the CDR3 is TGCGCCAGCAGCCTTGACGGGGGGAACTACAATGAGCAGTTCTTC. It specifies CASSLDGGNYNEQFF.